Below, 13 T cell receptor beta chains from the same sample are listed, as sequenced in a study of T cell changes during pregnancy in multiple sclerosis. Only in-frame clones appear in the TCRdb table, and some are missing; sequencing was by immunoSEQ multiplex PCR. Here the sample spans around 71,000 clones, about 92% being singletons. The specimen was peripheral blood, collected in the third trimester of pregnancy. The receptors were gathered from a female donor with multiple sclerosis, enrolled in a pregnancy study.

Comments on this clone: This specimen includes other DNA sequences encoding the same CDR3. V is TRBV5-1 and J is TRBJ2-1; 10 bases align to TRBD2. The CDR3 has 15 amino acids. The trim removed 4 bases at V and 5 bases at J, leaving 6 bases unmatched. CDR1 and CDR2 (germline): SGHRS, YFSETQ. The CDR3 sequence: CASSLGLAGDNEQFF. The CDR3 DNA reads TGCGCCAGCAGCCTCGGTCTAGCGGGGGACAATGAGCAGTTCTTC.

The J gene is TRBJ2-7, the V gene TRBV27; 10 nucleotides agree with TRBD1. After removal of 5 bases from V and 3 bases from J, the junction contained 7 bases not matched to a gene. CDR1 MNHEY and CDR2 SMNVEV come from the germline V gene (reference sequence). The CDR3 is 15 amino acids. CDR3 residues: CASSRGTGVYYEQYF. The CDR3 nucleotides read TGTGCCAGCAGTCGGGGGACAGGGGTTTACTACGAGCAGTACTTC.

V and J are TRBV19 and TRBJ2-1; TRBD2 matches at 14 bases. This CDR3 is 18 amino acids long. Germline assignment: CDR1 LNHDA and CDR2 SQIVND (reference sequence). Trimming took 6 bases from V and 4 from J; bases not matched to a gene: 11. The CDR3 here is CASRPTPGTSGSYNEQFF. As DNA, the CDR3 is TGTGCCAGTAGACCAACCCCAGGGACTAGCGGGAGTTACAATGAGCAGTTCTTC.

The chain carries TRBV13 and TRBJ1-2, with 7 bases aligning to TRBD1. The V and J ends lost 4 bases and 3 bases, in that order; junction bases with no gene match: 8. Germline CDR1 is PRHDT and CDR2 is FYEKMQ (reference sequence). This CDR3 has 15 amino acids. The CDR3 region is CASSYQGGGDYGYTF. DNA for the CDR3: TGTGCCAGCAGCTATCAGGGGGGCGGGGACTATGGCTACACCTTC.

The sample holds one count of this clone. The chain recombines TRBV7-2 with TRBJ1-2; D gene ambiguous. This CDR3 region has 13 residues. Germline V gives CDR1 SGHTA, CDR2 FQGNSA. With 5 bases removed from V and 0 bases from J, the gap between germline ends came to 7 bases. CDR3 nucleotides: TGTGCCAGCAGCCCAGAGGCTAACTATGGCTACACCTTC. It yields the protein CASSPEANYGYTF.

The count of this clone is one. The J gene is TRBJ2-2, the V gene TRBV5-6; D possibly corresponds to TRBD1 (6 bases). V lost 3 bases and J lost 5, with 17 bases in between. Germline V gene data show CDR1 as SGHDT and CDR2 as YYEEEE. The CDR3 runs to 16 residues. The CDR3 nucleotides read TGTGCCAGCAGCTCATACGGGACCCAGGGGACCGGGGAGCTGTTTTTT. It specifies CASSSYGTQGTGELFF.

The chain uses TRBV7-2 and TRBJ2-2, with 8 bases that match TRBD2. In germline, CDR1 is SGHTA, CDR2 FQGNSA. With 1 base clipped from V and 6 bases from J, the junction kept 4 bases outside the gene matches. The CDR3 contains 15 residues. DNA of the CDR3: TGTGCCAGCAGCTTAGGGAGCGGGAGCCCCGGGGAGCTGTTTTTT. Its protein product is CASSLGSGSPGELFF. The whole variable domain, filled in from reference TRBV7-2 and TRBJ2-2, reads GAGVSQSPSNKVTEKGKDVELRCDPISGHTALYWYRQSLGQGLEFLIYFQGNSAPDKSGLPSDRFSAERTGGSVSTLTIQRTQQEDSAVYLCASSLGSGSPGELFFGEGSRLTVL.

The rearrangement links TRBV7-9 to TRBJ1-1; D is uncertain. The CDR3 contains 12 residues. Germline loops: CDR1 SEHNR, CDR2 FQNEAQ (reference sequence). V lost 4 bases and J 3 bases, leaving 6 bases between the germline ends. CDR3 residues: CASSSGYTEAFF. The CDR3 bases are TGTGCCAGCAGCTCAGGTTACACTGAAGCTTTCTTT.

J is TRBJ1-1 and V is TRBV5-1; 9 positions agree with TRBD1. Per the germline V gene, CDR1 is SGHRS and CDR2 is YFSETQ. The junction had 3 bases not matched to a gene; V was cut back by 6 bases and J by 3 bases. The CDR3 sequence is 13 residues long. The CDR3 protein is CASTRDRDTEAFF. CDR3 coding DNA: TGCGCCAGCACACGGGACAGGGACACTGAAGCTTTCTTT. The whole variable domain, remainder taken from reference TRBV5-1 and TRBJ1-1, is KAGVTQTPRYLIKTRGQQVTLSCSPISGHRSVSWYQQTPGQGLQFLFEYFSETQRNKGNFPGRFSGRQFSNSRSEMNVSTLELGDSALYLCASTRDRDTEAFFGQGTRLTVV.

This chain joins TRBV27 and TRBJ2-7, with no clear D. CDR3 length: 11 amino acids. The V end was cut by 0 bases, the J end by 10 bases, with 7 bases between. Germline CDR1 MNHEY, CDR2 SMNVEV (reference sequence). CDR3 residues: CASSLSSRQYF. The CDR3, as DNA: TGTGCCAGCAGTTTATCTAGCAGACAGTACTTC.

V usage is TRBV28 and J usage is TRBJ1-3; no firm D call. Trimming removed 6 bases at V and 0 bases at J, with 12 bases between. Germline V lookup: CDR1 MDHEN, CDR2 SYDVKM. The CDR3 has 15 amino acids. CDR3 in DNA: TGTGCCAGCAGCCCGGACTGGTTCTCTGGAAACACCATATATTTT. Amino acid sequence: CASSPDWFSGNTIYF.

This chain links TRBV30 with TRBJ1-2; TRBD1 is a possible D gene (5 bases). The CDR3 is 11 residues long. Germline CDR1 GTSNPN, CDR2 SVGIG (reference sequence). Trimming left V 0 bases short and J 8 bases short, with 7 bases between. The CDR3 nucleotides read TGTGCCTGGAGTGTCGGGGGAGGCTACACCTTC. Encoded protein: CAWSVGGGYTF.

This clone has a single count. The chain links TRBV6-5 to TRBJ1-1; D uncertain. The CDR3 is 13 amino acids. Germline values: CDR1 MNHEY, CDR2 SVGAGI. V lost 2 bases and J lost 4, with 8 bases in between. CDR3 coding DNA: TGTGCCAGCAGTTACAGCGGACGCACTGAAGCTTTCTTT. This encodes CASSYSGRTEAFF.